The rows below give T cell receptor beta chains drawn from one sample of a study of blood T cell repertoires in COVID-19. Sequencing used immunoSEQ multiplex PCR; TCRdb keeps in-frame clones, though not all of them. The sample contains 150,000 to 200,000 clones, approximately 80% of which appear only once. The sequencing input was peripheral blood. These receptors all come from a human donor with acute or convalescent COVID-19. The donor label of this sample is uncertain. Each CDR3 is given with its conserved first and last residue. Fields, in order: CDR3 DNA, CDR3 protein, V gene, clone size, J gene, D gene. The D gene is left open where the match is weak. Expanded clones get a size class; other rows say once, few or many, or leave the size out.

TGTGCCATCAGTCCGGGACTTGAAAATTCACCCCTCCACTTT	CAISPGLENSPLHF	TRBV10-3	few	TRBJ1-6	NA
TGTGCCAGCAGGTACAGGGGGCGCCAAGAGACCCAGTACTTC	CASRYRGRQETQYF	TRBV12-1	once	TRBJ2-5	NA
TGTGCCAGCAGTCCCGGGACTAATATGAATGAGCAGTTCTTC	CASSPGTNMNEQFF	TRBV27	NA	TRBJ2-1	TRBD2
TGCAGCGTTAGCGTTGCGAACACTGAAGCTTTCTTT	CSVSVANTEAFF	TRBV29-1	NA	TRBJ1-1	NA
TGTGCCAGCAGCCACTCCCTTAGCGGGAGGGGAACAGATACGCAGTATTTT	CASSHSLSGRGTDTQYF	TRBV7-3	once	TRBJ2-3	TRBD2
TGTGCCAGCTCACCGTTTAGCGGGATGAGCGAGACCCAGTACTTC	CASSPFSGMSETQYF	TRBV18	NA	TRBJ2-5	TRBD2
TGTGCCACCAGTGATCCACCTGAGAACTATGGCTACACCTTC	CATSDPPENYGYTF	TRBV24-1	NA	TRBJ1-2	NA
TGCGCCAGCAGCTTTGGTGAGCGTACTTCTGGGGCCAACGTCCTGACTTTC	CASSFGERTSGANVLTF	TRBV5-1	once	TRBJ2-6	NA
TGCGCCAGCAGCCCGGGACAGGGAGGGGACGAGCAGTACTTC	CASSPGQGGDEQYF	TRBV5-1	NA	TRBJ2-7	TRBD1
TGTGCCAGCAGCGCGAGGGGGACGGTGAACACTGAAGCTTTCTTT	CASSARGTVNTEAFF	TRBV11-2	NA	TRBJ1-1	NA
TGTGCCAGCAGCTTAGTGGCGGGGGGCAACTACGAGCAGTACTTC	CASSLVAGGNYEQYF	TRBV7-2	few	TRBJ2-7	TRBD2
TGCGCCAGCAGCCGGACAGGTAGTAATTCACCCCTCCACTTT	CASSRTGSNSPLHF	TRBV5-1	NA	TRBJ1-6	TRBD1
TGTGCCAGCAGCTTAGTGACAGCAAATTACAATGAGCAGTTCTTC	CASSLVTANYNEQFF	TRBV7-2	NA	TRBJ2-1	NA
TGCAGCGTTATACGGACTAGCGGGATGTACAATGAGCAGTTCTTC	CSVIRTSGMYNEQFF	TRBV29-1	NA	TRBJ2-1	TRBD2
TGTGCCAGCAGCGCCCAAGGAGGCCCTTCCCTTTATGGCTACACCTTC	CASSAQGGPSLYGYTF	TRBV21-1	NA	TRBJ1-2	NA
TGTGCCAGCAGCTTGAGTGGTTTGGACAGGGGTGTCTACGAGCAGTACTTC	CASSLSGLDRGVYEQYF	TRBV5-8	once	TRBJ2-7	TRBD1
TGTGCCAGCAGCCCGGTAAACGGGAAGAACTATGGCTACACCTTC	CASSPVNGKNYGYTF	TRBV7-9	NA	TRBJ1-2	NA
TGTGCCAGCAGCCGGGACACGAACACCGGGGAGCTGTTTTTT	CASSRDTNTGELFF	TRBV5-5	NA	TRBJ2-2	NA
TGTGCCAGCAGCAGACCGCTAGCGGGAGGTTACAATGAGCAGTTCTTC	CASSRPLAGGYNEQFF	TRBV5-4	NA	TRBJ2-1	TRBD2
TGTGCCAGCAGCTTAGCGGGTAGGACAGGTCTCTCTGGGGCCAACGTCCTGACTTTC	CASSLAGRTGLSGANVLTF	TRBV7-2	NA	TRBJ2-6	TRBD1
TGTGCCAGCAGCCATACCGGGACAGGGGATGGCGGCTACACCTTC	CASSHTGTGDGGYTF	TRBV5-8	few	TRBJ1-2	TRBD1
TGTGCCAGCAGCTTGCAGAATCCGTACCAAGAGACCCAGTACTTC	CASSLQNPYQETQYF	TRBV5-4	NA	TRBJ2-5	NA
TGTGCCAGCAGCTCCCATTTTCTCGACAGGGCAAACTATGGCTACACCTTC	CASSSHFLDRANYGYTF	TRBV7-9	many	TRBJ1-2	TRBD1
TGTGCCAGCAGCCCTCTCAGTGGTGGACAGGGGGGAGAGACCCAGTACTTC	CASSPLSGGQGGETQYF	TRBV7-6	NA	TRBJ2-5	TRBD1
TGTGCCAGCAGCCCACTAGCGGGAGGTTCCTACGAGCAGTACTTC	CASSPLAGGSYEQYF	TRBV28	NA	TRBJ2-7	TRBD2
TGTGCCAGCAGTTTTACAGGGGATGGCTACACCTTC	CASSFTGDGYTF	TRBV6-5	NA	TRBJ1-2	TRBD1
TGTGCCAGCTCACCACCTAGCGGGACTTACAATGAGCAGTTCTTC	CASSPPSGTYNEQFF	TRBV18	NA	TRBJ2-1	TRBD2
TGTGCCACCAGTGGGGGCCCGGGACTAGCGGGTAGCACAGATACGCAGTATTTT	CATSGGPGLAGSTDTQYF	TRBV24-1	NA	TRBJ2-3	TRBD2
TGTGCCAGCAGTTCCCCCGGGGGTGTGTCTAATCAGCCCCAGCATTTT	CASSSPGGVSNQPQHF	TRBV28	NA	TRBJ1-5	NA
TGTGCCAGCTCACCGTTGACAGGGTCCTACGAGCAGTACTTC	CASSPLTGSYEQYF	TRBV18	NA	TRBJ2-7	TRBD1
TGTGCCAGCGGCTCTCAAGAGACCCAGTACTTC	CASGSQETQYF	TRBV28	NA	TRBJ2-5	NA
TGTGCCAGCAGCGCATACGACAGGGACGACAATGAGCAGTTCTTC	CASSAYDRDDNEQFF	TRBV9	NA	TRBJ2-1	TRBD1
TGTGCCAGCAGCCAAGATACCCAGGGGAGCACAGATACGCAGTATTTT	CASSQDTQGSTDTQYF	TRBV4-2	NA	TRBJ2-3	NA
TGTGCCAGCTCCTACGAGACAGGGAACACTGAAGCTTTCTTT	CASSYETGNTEAFF	TRBV18	NA	TRBJ1-1	NA
TGTGCCAGCAGCCGCTCTCGGACAGGGGTCTATGGCTACACCTTC	CASSRSRTGVYGYTF	TRBV28	NA	TRBJ1-2	TRBD1
TGCGCCAGCAGCTTGGATCAGGGCGGTGAGCAGTACTTC	CASSLDQGGEQYF	TRBV5-1	NA	TRBJ2-7	NA
TGTGCCAGCAGCTTCGTGACGGGGTTTAAAGACATTCAGTACTTC	CASSFVTGFKDIQYF	TRBV5-8	NA	TRBJ2-4	NA
TGCGCCAGCAGCTTGGCCGGGGGGCAGGGCTACAATGAGCAGTTCTTC	CASSLAGGQGYNEQFF	TRBV5-1	NA	TRBJ2-1	NA
TGTGCCAGCAGGGGACAGGTCACAGATACGCAGTATTTT	CASRGQVTDTQYF	TRBV7-3	NA	TRBJ2-3	TRBD1
TGTGCCAGCAGCGTACCGGGACTAGGGAACAATGAGCAGTTCTTC	CASSVPGLGNNEQFF	TRBV5-4	NA	TRBJ2-1	TRBD2
TGTGCCAGCAGAGAGCGGGGCGACACCGGGGAGCTGTTTTTT	CASRERGDTGELFF	TRBV25-1	NA	TRBJ2-2	TRBD2